Each of the 13 T cell receptor beta chains below was sequenced from the same sample in a study of shared clonotypes between healthy human individuals. Method: immunoSEQ multiplex PCR; TCRdb's copy keeps in-frame clones and lacks some. In the table there are about 2,500,000 clones, around nine tenths of which are singletons. The source material was naive CD4+ T cells sorted from blood. As to subset: CD45RA+ positively selected. The receptors stem from a man between 18 and 29 years old in good health.

The chain is built from TRBV7-9 and TRBJ2-5; TRBD1 aligns across 9 bases. The V gene's germline CDR1 is SEHNR and CDR2 FQNEAQ (reference sequence). The CDR3 extends over 15 amino acids. Trimming at V came to 6 bases and at J to 2 bases, leaving 7 bases not matched to a gene. In DNA, the CDR3 is TGTGCCAGCAGACCGACAGGGGGGACGCAAGAGACCCAGTACTTC. Protein product: CASRPTGGTQETQYF.

This sequence joins TRBV5-1 and TRBJ2-3, with D perhaps matching TRBD2 (5 bases). The CDR3 is 15 residues long. Trimming took off 0 bases at V and 3 bases at J, with 11 bases between the two ends. Germline assignment: CDR1 SGHRS and CDR2 YFSETQ. The CDR3 region is CASSLGAVVTDTQYF. The CDR3 coding sequence is TGCGCCAGCAGCTTGGGAGCGGTCGTGACAGATACGCAGTATTTT.

The rearrangement joins TRBV19 to TRBJ2-7; 12 bases match TRBD2. CDR1 LNHDA and CDR2 SQIVND come from the germline V gene (reference sequence). Trimming at V came to 10 bases and at J to 4 bases, leaving 8 bases not matched to a gene. There are 14 residues in the CDR3. CDR3: CATSRLAGGYEQYF. For the CDR3, the DNA is TGTGCCACTTCTCGGCTAGCGGGGGGGTACGAGCAGTACTTC.

V is TRBV28 and J is TRBJ2-7; no reliable D call. Germline V gene data show CDR1 as MDHEN and CDR2 as SYDVKM. The CDR3 covers 11 residues. The V gene lost 6 bases and the J gene lost 7 bases, with 10 bases spanning the gap. CDR3 coding DNA: TGTGCCAGCAGCTCACGGTGGGAGCAGTACTTC. The encoded protein is CASSSRWEQYF.

This chain connects TRBV14 to TRBJ1-2; D remains ambiguous. Trimming cost V 4 bases and J 4 bases, with 13 bases left between them. Germline CDR1 is SGHDN and CDR2 is FVKESK. The CDR3 extends over 14 amino acids. CDR3 residues: CASSPREGLYGYTF. DNA for the CDR3: TGTGCCAGCAGCCCCCGGGAGGGCCTCTATGGCTACACCTTC. The full variable domain, in which reference TRBV14 and TRBJ1-2 provide the parts outside the CDR3, is EAGVTQFPSHSVIEKGQTVTLRCDPISGHDNLYWYRRVMGKEIKFLLHFVKESKQDESGMPNNRFLAERTGGTYSTLKVQPAELEDSGVYFCASSPREGLYGYTFGSGTRLTVV.

This clone occurred a few times. The sample has other DNA sequences that encode this CDR3 too. CDR3 residues: CAWSVTGGYTF. CDR3 coding DNA: TGTGCCTGGAGTGTAACTGGCGGCTACACCTTC. The rearrangement joins TRBV30 to TRBJ1-2; D gene uncertain. Germline CDR1 is GTSNPN and CDR2 is SVGIG (reference sequence). This CDR3 region has 11 residues. V was cut by 0 bases and J by 8 bases, with 7 bases left in between.

This clone was counted once. At the DNA level, this CDR3 is encoded by other sequences in the same sample as well. This chain joins TRBV30 and TRBJ2-1; 13 nucleotides align to TRBD2. V trimming: 3 bases; J trimming: 7 bases; junction bases outside the gene matches: 0. The CDR3 length is 13 residues. CDR1 and CDR2 from the germline V gene are GTSNPN and SVGIG (reference sequence). The CDR3 loop reads CAWRLAGGNEQFF. DNA for the CDR3: TGTGCCTGGAGACTAGCGGGGGGGAATGAGCAGTTCTTC. Variable domain in full (rest from reference TRBV30 and TRBJ2-1): SQTIHQWPATLVQPVGSPLSLECTVEGTSNPNLYWYRQAAGRGLQLLFYSVGIGQISSEVPQNLSASRPQDRQFILSSKKLLLSDSGFYLCAWRLAGGNEQFFGPGTRLTVL.

The chain couples TRBV18 to TRBJ2-2; possibly TRBD1 for D (6 bases). From germline, CDR1 is KGHSH and CDR2 LQKENI. CDR3 length equals 13 residues. V was pared by 2 bases and J by 10 bases, with 11 bases between. The CDR3 spells CASSPRQVSELFF. CDR3 sequence (DNA): TGTGCCAGCTCACCAAGACAGGTTTCGGAGCTGTTTTTT.

The rearrangement joins TRBV5-4 to TRBJ2-2; 13 bases map to TRBD2. The CDR3 has 17 amino acids. Germline V gene sequence: CDR1 SGHNT, CDR2 YYREEE (reference sequence). The V segment lost 3 bases and the J segment 4 bases; nucleotides outside the gene matches: 6. The CDR3 DNA is TGTGCCAGCAGCTCCGGGACTAGCGGGAAGGGCACCGGGGAGCTGTTTTTT. The encoded protein is CASSSGTSGKGTGELFF.

This chain links TRBV9 with TRBJ2-3; 11 positions agree with TRBD2. This CDR3 comprises 16 residues. J lost 6 bases, V lost 4 bases, and 10 bases had no gene match. The germline V gene encodes CDR1 SGDLS and CDR2 YYNGEE. The CDR3 spells CASSPLLAGEGDTQYF. In nucleotides, the CDR3 is TGTGCCAGCAGCCCGCTACTAGCGGGGGAGGGTGATACGCAGTATTTT.

The genes are TRBV10-3 and TRBJ2-6; 8 positions match TRBD1. Looked up from germline, CDR1 is ENHRY and CDR2 is SYGVKD. There are 17 residues in the CDR3. V shed 1 base and J 1 base; nucleotides not matched to a gene: 3. CDR3 nucleotide sequence: TGTGCCATCAGTGAGTTATGGACAGGGTCTGGGGCCAACGTCCTGACTTTC. Its translation is CAISELWTGSGANVLTF.

The chain has TRBV9 and TRBJ2-4; the D call may be TRBD1 or TRBD2 (6 bases each). The germline CDR1 and CDR2 sequences are SGDLS and YYNGEE. CDR3 length: 11 residues. Deletions cut 3 bases from V and 15 bases from J, with 13 bases between. In nucleotides, the CDR3 is TGTGCCAGCAGCGACGGGGGCCCGAGGTACTTC. This translates into CASSDGGPRYF.

This chain connects TRBV28 to TRBJ1-5; D perhaps matches TRBD1 (6 bases). The CDR3 has 16 residues. V lost 4 bases and J lost 1, with 14 bases in between. Germline values: CDR1 MDHEN, CDR2 SYDVKM. CDR3 coding DNA: TGTGCCAGCAGTTCCTCTCAGGGGCGAAGCAATCAGCCCCAGCATTTT. This encodes CASSSSQGRSNQPQHF. The full variable domain, in which reference TRBV28 and TRBJ1-5 provide the parts outside the CDR3, is DVKVTQSSRYLVKRTGEKVFLECVQDMDHENMFWYRQDPGLGLRLIYFSYDVKMKEKGDIPEGYSVSREKKERFSLILESASTNQTSMYLCASSSSQGRSNQPQHFGDGTRLSIL.